This TCR beta chain originates from a study of blood T cell repertoires in COVID-19. Study background: Sites in the United States, Italy and Spain provided acute and convalescent COVID-19 samples.

Germline assignment: CDR1 LGHDT and CDR2 YNNKEL (reference sequence). This CDR3 has 18 amino acids. The germline V and J ends were trimmed by 3 bases and 4 bases, with 24 bases remaining between them. In the source study's methods: Scientists estimated how many nucleated cells there were by amplifying reference gene primers. Data came from immunoSEQ multiplex PCR; TCRdb stores just in-frame clones and leaves some out. V, J and clone size are taken as reported in that table, and D and trimming were inferred from the DNA itself. The table has 110,000 or so clones, 84% seen once. The rearrangement joins TRBV3-1 (or the pseudogene TRBV3-2) to TRBJ1-2, with TRBD1 as a possible D gene (6 bases). The clonotype was recovered from a woman aged 40-49 years with acute or convalescent COVID-19. The sample was peripheral blood. In DNA form, the CDR3 reads TGTGCCAGCAGCCATCTCGGCGCCCAGGGGCGCTTGGGCTATGGCTACACCTTC. The encoded protein is CASSHLGAQGRLGYGYTF.